This TCR beta chain is drawn from a study of T-cell reconstitution after alpha-beta-depleted transplantation in children. The TCRbeta library incorporated unique molecular identifiers. TCRdb itself ran the PCR reads through MiXCR, one entry per CDR3 protein. This sample has about 340,000 distinct CDR3 sequences, with 10% to 13% found just once. Germline assignment: CDR1 LGHNA and CDR2 YSLEER. Trimming cost V 0 bases and J 2 bases, with 10 bases left between them. The CDR3 sequence is 16 residues long. This clonotype has just a few counts. This material consisted of PBMCs from the stem cell graft donor, taken from the stem cell graft. This chain links TRBV4-3 with TRBJ2-2, with D tentatively TRBD1 (6 bases). This TCR was sampled from a human donor who donated a stem cell graft to a child with acute lymphoblastic leukemia. CDR3 nucleotides: TGCGCCAGCAGCCAAGAGCCGGGACATAACACCGGGGAGCTGTTTTTT. Translated, it gives CASSQEPGHNTGELFF.